A single TCR beta chain is shown here with its context. These data originate in a study of shared clonotypes between healthy human individuals. This CDR3 spans 14 amino acids. Germline CDR1 reads LGHNA; CDR2 reads YSLEER. V gave up 3 bases and J gave up 5 bases, with 13 bases separating them. Method: immunoSEQ multiplex PCR; TCRdb's copy keeps in-frame clones and lacks some. The sample lists roughly 2,000,000 clones; about 94% were seen once. Naive CD8 cells, CD45RO-negative and positively selected for CCR7, excluded terminally differentiated effector memory CD45RA+ cells. The TCR comes from a man between 18 and 29 years old in good health. Sequencing was done on a sample of naive CD8+ T cells sorted from blood. The chain combines TRBV4-3 with TRBJ1-1, with D possibly TRBD1 on 6 matching bases. CDR3 nucleotides: TGCGCCAGCAGCCACGAGGGGGGTCGGACTGAAGCTTTCTTT. Translating it yields CASSHEGGRTEAFF.